The 11 T cell receptor beta chains reported below all come from one sample, sequenced in a study of neoadjuvant anti-PD-1 for oral cavity cancer. Produced via immunoSEQ multiplex PCR; TCRdb's table is partial and in-frame only. The sample consists of about 14,000 clones, roughly three quarters of them appearing once. Regarding time point: after neoadjuvant nivolumab, at surgical resection. Sequencing was performed on PBMCs, taken after nivolumab (anti-PD-1) treatment. The receptor set was obtained from a person between 40 and 85 years old with oral cavity squamous cell carcinoma.

The gene calls are TRBV15 and TRBJ1-3, with D possibly being TRBD1 (6 bases). The CDR3 is made up of 18 amino acids. Germline V gene sequence: CDR1 LNHNV, CDR2 YYDKDF (reference sequence). Trimming left V 0 bases short and J 4 bases short, with 19 bases between. Here the CDR3 reads CATSRENGGAGHGNTIYF. Written as DNA, the CDR3 is TGTGCCACCAGCAGAGAAAATGGGGGCGCAGGTCACGGAAACACCATATATTTT.

J is TRBJ1-4 and V is TRBV6-1; D remains ambiguous. The germline V gene has CDR1 MNHNS and CDR2 SASEGT. CDR3 length: 14 amino acids. Trimming took off 4 bases at V and 7 bases at J, with 13 bases between the two ends. CDR3 residues: CASSGDISPEKLFF. CDR3 nucleotides: TGTGCCAGCAGTGGAGACATCTCCCCTGAAAAACTGTTTTTT.

This clone was counted a single time. The J gene is TRBJ1-1, the V gene TRBV10-3; 7 bases align to TRBD1. Germline V CDR1 and CDR2: ENHRY, SYGVKD. The CDR3 consists of 13 residues. V lost 8 bases and J lost 0; bases outside the gene matches: 3. The CDR3 loop is CAIGTDLNTEAFF. CDR3 nucleotide sequence: TGTGCCATCGGGACAGACTTGAACACTGAAGCTTTCTTT.

The V call is TRBV7-3, the J call TRBJ2-3; D gene unclear. The V end lost 0 bases, the J end lost 2 bases, and 3 bases lay between the germline ends. Per the germline V gene, CDR1 is SGHTA and CDR2 is FQGTGA. The CDR3 is made up of 13 amino acids. The CDR3 DNA reads as TGTGCCAGCAGCTTAACTAACACAGATACGCAGTATTTT. It yields the protein CASSLTNTDTQYF.

This clone was found a few times. V is TRBV10-1 and J is TRBJ2-3; 13 bases agree with TRBD2. Trimming took 3 bases from V and 3 from J; bases not matched to a gene: 3. Germline V gives CDR1 WNHNN, CDR2 SYGVQD (reference sequence). This CDR3 is built from 16 residues. The CDR3 nucleotides read TGCGCCAGCAGTGACCGGACTAGCGGGAGTACAGATACGCAGTATTTT. As protein: CASSDRTSGSTDTQYF.

The chain links TRBV6-5 to TRBJ1-6, with D tentatively TRBD1 (5 bases). Trimming pared 0 bases from V and 7 bases from J, leaving 13 bases between. Germline V gene sequence: CDR1 MNHEY, CDR2 SVGAGI. This CDR3 is 16 amino acids long. Written as DNA, the CDR3 is TGTGCCAGCAGTTACTCGAGAGGGGTAAGGAATTCACCCCTCCACTTT. Translation: CASSYSRGVRNSPLHF.

The J gene is TRBJ1-1, the V gene TRBV7-8; D is unclear. Germline V lookup: CDR1 SGHVS, CDR2 FQNEAQ. Trimming stripped 0 bases from V and 11 bases from J, with 13 bases between. CDR3 length: 13 residues. DNA for the CDR3: TGTGCCAGCAGCTTAGCGCGGTCGTTTGTGGCTTTCTTT. Its protein product is CASSLARSFVAFF.

Concerning this clone itself: An end of the junction does not agree with germline; a read error may underlie this. This rearrangement joins TRBV7-7 to TRBJ2-1; TRBD1 agrees at 12 bases. The CDR3 contains 15 residues. CDR1 and CDR2 (germline): SSHAT, FNYEAQ (reference sequence). The CDR3 coding sequence is TGTGCTAGCAGCATGGGACAGGGGGCGTTCAATGAGCAGTTCTTC. Protein: CASSMGQGAFNEQFF.

This rearrangement joins TRBV19 to TRBJ2-2; the D gene is possibly TRBD1 (6 bases). The CDR3 loop spans 14 amino acids. V lost 3 bases, J lost 5 bases, and 10 bases lay in between. CDR1 and CDR2 from the germline V gene are LNHDA and SQIVND (reference sequence). The CDR3 coding sequence is TGTGCCAGTAGTATCGACAGGCAAACCGGGGAGCTGTTTTTT. Translated, it gives CASSIDRQTGELFF.

This clone was seen only a few times. This rearrangement joins TRBV2 to TRBJ2-2, with D possibly matching TRBD1 (6 bases). V was trimmed by 4 bases and J by 4 bases, leaving 16 bases between them. Germline V gene data show CDR1 as SNHLY and CDR2 as FYNNEI. The CDR3 sequence is 16 residues long. The CDR3 DNA is TGTGCCAGCAGTGTGCGGGCAGGGGCGTTCACCGGGGAGCTGTTTTTT. Residues: CASSVRAGAFTGELFF.

This chain joins TRBV5-5 and TRBJ1-5; a weak D match, TRBD1 (5 bases). Germline CDR1 reads SGHKS; CDR2 reads YYEKEE (reference sequence). The ends were cut back, 2 bases at V and 3 bases at J, with 9 bases in the middle. There are 14 residues in the CDR3. This CDR3 is CASSFDSFNQPQHF. The CDR3 DNA sequence: TGTGCCAGCAGCTTCGACAGTTTCAATCAGCCCCAGCATTTT.